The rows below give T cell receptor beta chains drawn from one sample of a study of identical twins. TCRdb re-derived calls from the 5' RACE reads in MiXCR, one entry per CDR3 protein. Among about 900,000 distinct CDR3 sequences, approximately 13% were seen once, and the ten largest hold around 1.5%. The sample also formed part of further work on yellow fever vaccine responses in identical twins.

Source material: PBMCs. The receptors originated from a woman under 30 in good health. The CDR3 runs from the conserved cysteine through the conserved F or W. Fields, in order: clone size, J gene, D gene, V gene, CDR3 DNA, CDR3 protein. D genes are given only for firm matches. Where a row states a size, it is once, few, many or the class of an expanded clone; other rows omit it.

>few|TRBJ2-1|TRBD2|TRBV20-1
TGCAGTGCTAGAGATGGTAGTAGCGGGAGTAATGAGCAGTTCTTC
CSARDGSSGSNEQFF
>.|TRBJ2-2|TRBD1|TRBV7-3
TGTGCCAGCAGCTTAGGACAGGTTGGCCTTCTCCACACCGGGGAGCTGTTTTTT
CASSLGQVGLLHTGELFF
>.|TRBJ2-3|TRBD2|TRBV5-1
TGCGCCAGCAGCTCCCCAATGGATAGCGGGATTGGCAATATCGGAACAGATACGCAGTATTTT
CASSSPMDSGIGNIGTDTQYF
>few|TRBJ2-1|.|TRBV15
TGTGCCACCAGCAGCCGATGGACAGTGGGGCCCTACAATGAGCAGTTCTTC
CATSSRWTVGPYNEQFF
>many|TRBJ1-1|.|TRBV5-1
TGCGCCAGCAGCTCGACAGTCGGCGCTTTCTTT
CASSSTVGAFF
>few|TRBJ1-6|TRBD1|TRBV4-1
TGCGCCAGCAGCCGGGACAGGGGGTATAATTCACCCCTCCACTTT
CASSRDRGYNSPLHF
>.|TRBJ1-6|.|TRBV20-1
TGCAGTGCCCGCGGACCAACCCATTCCAATTCACCCCTCCACTTT
CSARGPTHSNSPLHF
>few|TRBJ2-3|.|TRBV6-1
TGTGCCAGCAGTGATCCCAAGACGGGGCAGATTACGCAGTATTTT
CASSDPKTGQITQYF
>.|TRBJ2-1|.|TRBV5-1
TGCGCCAGCAGAGAGTCGAGCTGGAATGAGCAGTTCTTC
CASRESSWNEQFF
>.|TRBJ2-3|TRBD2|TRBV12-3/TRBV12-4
TGTGCCAGCACCGTACCGGGACTAGCGGTCGGAGCAGATACGCAGTATTTT
CASTVPGLAVGADTQYF
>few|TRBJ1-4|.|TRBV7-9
TGTGCCAGCAGCCCCCGGGACGGAATTAATGAAAAACTGTTTTTT
CASSPRDGINEKLFF
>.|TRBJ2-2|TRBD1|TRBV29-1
TGCAGCTACGACAGGGGGTTGGGCGGGGAGCTGTTTTTT
CSYDRGLGGELFF
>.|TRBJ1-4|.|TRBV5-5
TGTGCCAGCAGGGTGTCGAGGGGTGAAAAACTGTTTTTT
CASRVSRGEKLFF
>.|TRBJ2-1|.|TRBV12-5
TGTGCTAGTGGTGGTTTGGGGTCCTACAATGAGCAGTTCTTC
CASGGLGSYNEQFF
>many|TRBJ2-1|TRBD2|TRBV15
TGTGCCACCAGCAGAGATAGCGGGCTATACAATGAGCAGTTCTTC
CATSRDSGLYNEQFF
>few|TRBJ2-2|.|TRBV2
TGTGCCAGCAGGGACTACCGGAACACCGGGGAGCTGTTTTTT
CASRDYRNTGELFF
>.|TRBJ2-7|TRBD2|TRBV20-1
TGCAGTGCTAGAGATGCGGGACTAGCAGACGAGCAGTACTTC
CSARDAGLADEQYF